The T cell receptor (beta chain) under discussion was sequenced for a study of sequential checkpoint blockade in melanoma. Study-wide background: Randomization was 1:1 between first-line nivolumab→ipilimumab and ipilimumab→nivolumab.

The CDR3 sequence is 13 residues long. V was cut by 3 bases and J by 4 bases, with 10 bases left in between. The germline CDR1 and CDR2 sequences are MNHEY and SMNVEV (reference sequence). TCRdb keeps only in-frame clones here, not all; method: immunoSEQ multiplex PCR. The sample comprises around 18,000 clones, about 75% of which are singletons, and 12% rests with the top ten. Stated treatment: randomized to nivolumab then ipilimumab (arm A) or the reverse (arm B). None of the patients previously received DNA-damaging chemotherapy. PBMC sorting kept live CD3+CD8+ cells without CD19 or CD56. The rearrangement joins TRBV27 to TRBJ2-7; the D gene is possibly TRBD1 (6 bases). This sequence originates from a human donor with melanoma. The starting material was CD8+ T cells sorted from blood (inferred from file names), obtained from a patient given nivolumab and ipilimumab in sequence. CDR3 protein: CASSFTGRYEQYF. The CDR3 DNA is TGTGCCAGCAGTTTTACAGGGCGGTACGAGCAGTACTTC.